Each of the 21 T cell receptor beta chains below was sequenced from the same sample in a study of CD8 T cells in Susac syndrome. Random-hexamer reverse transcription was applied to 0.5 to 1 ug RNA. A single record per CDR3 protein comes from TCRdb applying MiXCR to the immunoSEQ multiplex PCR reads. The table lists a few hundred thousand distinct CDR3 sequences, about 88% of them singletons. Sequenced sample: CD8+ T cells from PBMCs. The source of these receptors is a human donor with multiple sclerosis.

CDR3 in DNA: TGTGCCAGCAGCCTGACCACAGGGTTTGCTCAGCCCCAGCATTTT. It is translated as CASSLTTGFAQPQHF. The chain couples TRBV6-1 to TRBJ1-5; the D gene is possibly TRBD1 (6 bases). With 6 bases removed from V and 6 bases from J, the gap between germline ends came to 18 bases. The germline gives CDR1 MNHNS, CDR2 SASEGT. The CDR3 length is 15 residues.

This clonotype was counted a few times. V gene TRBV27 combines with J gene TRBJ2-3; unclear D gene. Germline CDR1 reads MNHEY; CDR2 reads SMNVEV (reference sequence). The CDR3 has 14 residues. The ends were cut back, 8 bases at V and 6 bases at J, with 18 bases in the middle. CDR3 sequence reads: CASSLSRGTDTQYF. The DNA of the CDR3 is TGTGCCAGCTCTCTCAGTCGTGGTACGGATACGCAGTATTTT.

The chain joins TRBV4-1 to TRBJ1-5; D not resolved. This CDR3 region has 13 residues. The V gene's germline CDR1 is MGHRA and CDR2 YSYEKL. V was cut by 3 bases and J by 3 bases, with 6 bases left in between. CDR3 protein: CASSQIYNQPQHF. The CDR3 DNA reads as TGCGCCAGCAGCCAGATATACAATCAGCCCCAGCATTTT.

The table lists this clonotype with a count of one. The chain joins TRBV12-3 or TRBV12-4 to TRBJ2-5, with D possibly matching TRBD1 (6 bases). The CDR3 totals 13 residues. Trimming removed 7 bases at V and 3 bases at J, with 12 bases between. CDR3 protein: CASTSGVKETQYF. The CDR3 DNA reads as TGTGCCAGCACCTCAGGGGTGAAAGAGACCCAGTACTTC.

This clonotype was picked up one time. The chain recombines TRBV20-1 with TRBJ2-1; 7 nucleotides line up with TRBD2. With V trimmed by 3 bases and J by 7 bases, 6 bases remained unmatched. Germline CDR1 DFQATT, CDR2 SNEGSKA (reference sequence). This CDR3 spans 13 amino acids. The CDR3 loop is CSARGRGGNEQFF. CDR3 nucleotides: TGCAGTGCTAGGGGGAGGGGAGGGAATGAGCAGTTCTTC.

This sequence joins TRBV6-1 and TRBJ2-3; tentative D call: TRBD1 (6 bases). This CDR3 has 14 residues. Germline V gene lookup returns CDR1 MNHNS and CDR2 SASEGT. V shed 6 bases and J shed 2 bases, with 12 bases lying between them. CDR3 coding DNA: TGTGCCAGCAGAAGGGACACCTTCACAGATACGCAGTATTTT. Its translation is CASRRDTFTDTQYF.

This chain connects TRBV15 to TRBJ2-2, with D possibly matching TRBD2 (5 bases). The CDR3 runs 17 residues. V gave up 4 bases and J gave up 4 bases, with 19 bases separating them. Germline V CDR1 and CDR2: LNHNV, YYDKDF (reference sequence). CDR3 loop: CATSKTGWKRTTGELFF. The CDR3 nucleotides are TGTGCCACCAGCAAGACCGGGTGGAAGCGGACCACCGGGGAGCTGTTTTTT.

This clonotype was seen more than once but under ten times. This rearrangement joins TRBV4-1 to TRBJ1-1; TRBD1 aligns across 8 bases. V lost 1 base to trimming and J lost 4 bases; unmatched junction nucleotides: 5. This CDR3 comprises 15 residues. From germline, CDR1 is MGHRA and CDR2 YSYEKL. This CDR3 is CASSQAGGLSTEAFF. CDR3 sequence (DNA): TGCGCCAGCAGCCAAGCAGGGGGCTTGAGCACTGAAGCTTTCTTT.

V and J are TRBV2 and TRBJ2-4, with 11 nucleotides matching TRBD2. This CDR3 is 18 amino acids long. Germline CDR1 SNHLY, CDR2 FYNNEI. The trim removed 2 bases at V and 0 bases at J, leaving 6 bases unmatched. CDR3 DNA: TGTGCCAGCAGTGAATGGCTAGCGGGAGGCCTAGCCAAAAACATTCAGTACTTC. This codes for CASSEWLAGGLAKNIQYF.

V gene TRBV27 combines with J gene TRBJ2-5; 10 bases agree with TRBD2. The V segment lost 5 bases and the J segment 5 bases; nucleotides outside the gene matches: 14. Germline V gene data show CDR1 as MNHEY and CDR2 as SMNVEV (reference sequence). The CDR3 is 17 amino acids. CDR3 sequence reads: CASSREWLAGAGETQYF. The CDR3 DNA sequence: TGTGCCAGCAGTAGAGAGTGGCTAGCGGGAGCAGGGGAGACCCAGTACTTC.

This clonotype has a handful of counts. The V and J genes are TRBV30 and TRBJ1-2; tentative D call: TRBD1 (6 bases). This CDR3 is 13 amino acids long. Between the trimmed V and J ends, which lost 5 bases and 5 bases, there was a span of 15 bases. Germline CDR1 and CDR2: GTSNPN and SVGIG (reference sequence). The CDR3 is CAWGGREGYGYTF. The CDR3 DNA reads TGTGCCTGGGGGGGCAGGGAGGGGTATGGCTACACCTTC.

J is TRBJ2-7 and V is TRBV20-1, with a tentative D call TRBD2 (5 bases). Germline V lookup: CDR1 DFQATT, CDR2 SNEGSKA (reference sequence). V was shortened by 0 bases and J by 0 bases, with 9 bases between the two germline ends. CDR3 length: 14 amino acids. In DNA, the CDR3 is TGCAGTGCTAGAGATCTAGCTGTCTCCTACGAGCAGTACTTC. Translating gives CSARDLAVSYEQYF.

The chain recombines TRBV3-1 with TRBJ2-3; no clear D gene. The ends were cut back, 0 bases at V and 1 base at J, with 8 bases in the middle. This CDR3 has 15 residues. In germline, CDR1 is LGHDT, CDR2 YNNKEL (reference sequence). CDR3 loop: CASSQEGRRTDTQYF. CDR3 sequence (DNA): TGTGCCAGCAGCCAAGAAGGGCGCCGCACAGATACGCAGTATTTT.

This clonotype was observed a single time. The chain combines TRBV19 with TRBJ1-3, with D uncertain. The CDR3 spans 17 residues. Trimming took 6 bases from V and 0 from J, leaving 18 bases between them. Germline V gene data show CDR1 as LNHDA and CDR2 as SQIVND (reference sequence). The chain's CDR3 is CASSPLPPHDSGNTIYF. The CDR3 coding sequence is TGTGCCAGTAGCCCGCTCCCCCCACACGACTCTGGAAACACCATATATTTT.

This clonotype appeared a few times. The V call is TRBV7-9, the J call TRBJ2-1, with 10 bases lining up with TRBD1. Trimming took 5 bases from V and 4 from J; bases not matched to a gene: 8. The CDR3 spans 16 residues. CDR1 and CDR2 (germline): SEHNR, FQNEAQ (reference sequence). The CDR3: CASSRRQGASYNEQFF. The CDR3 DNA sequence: TGTGCCAGCAGCCGAAGACAGGGGGCATCGTACAATGAGCAGTTCTTC.

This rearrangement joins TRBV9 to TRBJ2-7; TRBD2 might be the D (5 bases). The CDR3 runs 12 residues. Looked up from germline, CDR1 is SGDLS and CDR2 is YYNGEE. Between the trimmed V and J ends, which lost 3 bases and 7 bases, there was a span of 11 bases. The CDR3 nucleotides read TGTGCCAGCAGCGGCGGCCGGGGAGAGCAGTACTTC. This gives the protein CASSGGRGEQYF.

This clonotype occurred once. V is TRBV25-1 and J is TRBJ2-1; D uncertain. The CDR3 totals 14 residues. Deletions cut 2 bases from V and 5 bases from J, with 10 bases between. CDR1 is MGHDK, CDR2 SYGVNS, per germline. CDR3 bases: TGTGCCAGCAGTGAAAGCCGGAATGACAATGAGCAGTTCTTC. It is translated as CASSESRNDNEQFF.

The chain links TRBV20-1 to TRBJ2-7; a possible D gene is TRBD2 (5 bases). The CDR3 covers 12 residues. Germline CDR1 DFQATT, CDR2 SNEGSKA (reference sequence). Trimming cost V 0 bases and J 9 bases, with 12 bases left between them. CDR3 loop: CSARDPDAGQYF. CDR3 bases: TGCAGTGCTAGAGATCCCGATGCGGGGCAGTACTTC.

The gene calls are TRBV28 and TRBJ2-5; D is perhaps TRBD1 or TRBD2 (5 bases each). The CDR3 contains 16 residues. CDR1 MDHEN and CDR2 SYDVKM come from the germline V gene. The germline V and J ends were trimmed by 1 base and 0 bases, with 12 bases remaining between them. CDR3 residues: CASSLFGAPYQETQYF. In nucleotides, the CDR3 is TGTGCCAGCAGTTTATTCGGGGCCCCGTACCAAGAGACCCAGTACTTC.

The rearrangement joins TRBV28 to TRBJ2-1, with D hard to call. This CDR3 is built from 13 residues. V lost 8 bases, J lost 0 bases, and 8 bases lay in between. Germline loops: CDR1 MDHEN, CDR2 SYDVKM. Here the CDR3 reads CASRDSSYNEQFF. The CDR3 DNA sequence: TGTGCCAGCCGCGATAGCTCCTACAATGAGCAGTTCTTC.

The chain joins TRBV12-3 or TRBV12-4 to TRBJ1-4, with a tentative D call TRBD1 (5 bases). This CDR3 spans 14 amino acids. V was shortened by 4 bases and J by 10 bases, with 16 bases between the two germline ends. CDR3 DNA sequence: TGTGCCAGCAGTTGGCCGGGACGGGTGGGAAAACTGTTTTTT. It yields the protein CASSWPGRVGKLFF.